This T cell receptor (beta chain) emerged from a study of CD8+CD57+ T cells in acquired aplastic anemia. Study background: The DNA of sorted CD4+ and CD8+ cells averaged approximately 3.2 ug. Study results and limitations: Researchers report that around 29 CD8+ CDR3 sequences appeared in both patients and controls.

Remarks on this clonotype: The antigen is undetermined.

The template used for profiling TCR beta VDJ and CDR3 was genomic DNA. TCRdb redid the calling of the reads with MiXCR, one entry per CDR3 protein. The profile shows roughly 38,000 distinct CDR3 sequences, around three quarters of them singletons. V gave up 8 bases and J gave up 6 bases, with 17 bases separating them. The CDR3 is made up of 13 amino acids. Germline values: CDR1 SGHAT, CDR2 FQNNGV. Sequenced: sorted CD4+, CD8+, or CD8+CD57+ T cells (not recorded which) from PBMCs. The chain joins TRBV11-2 to TRBJ2-7, with D maybe TRBD2 (5 bases). The receptor's source is a human donor in good health, serving as a control. This CDR3 reads CASCLEGWGEQYF. The CDR3 DNA sequence: TGTGCCAGCTGCCTTGAGGGCTGGGGCGAGCAGTACTTC.